These T cell receptor beta chains were read from a single sample in a study of blood T cell repertoires in COVID-19. The data were produced by immunoSEQ multiplex PCR, yet TCRdb's version contains in-frame clones alone and is incomplete. The sample has roughly 54,000 clones; more than 85% are singletons. The sample taken for sequencing was peripheral blood. These TCRs come from a man aged 45-65 years with acute or convalescent COVID-19. CDR3s include the opening cysteine and the closing phenylalanine or tryptophan. D genes are given only for firm matches. Clone sizes are given selectively: once, few, many, or a class where the clone is expanded.

>TRBJ2-1|TRBV24-1|-|-
TGTGCCACCAGTGATCGTGGGAGCGCCTACAATGAGCAGTTCTTC
CATSDRGSAYNEQFF
>TRBJ2-3|TRBV10-2|-|TRBD2
TGCGCCAGCACCGGGGGGACTAGCGGGAGGAGCGATACGCAGTATTTT
CASTGGTSGRSDTQYF
>TRBJ1-2|TRBV11-2|once|TRBD1
TGTGCCAGCAGCCTGGGACAGAACTATGGCTACACCTTC
CASSLGQNYGYTF
>TRBJ2-1|TRBV3-1/TRBV3-2|-|TRBD2
TGTGCCAGCAGCCGACGGACGGGAGGGGGGTACAATGAGCAGTTCTTC
CASSRRTGGGYNEQFF
>TRBJ2-7|TRBV14|-|-
TGTGCCAGCAGCCATGGGGGGTACTACGAGCAGTACTTC
CASSHGGYYEQYF
>TRBJ1-4|TRBV5-1|-|-
TGCGCCAGCAGCTTGCGTTCCGATGAAAAACTGTTTTTT
CASSLRSDEKLFF
>TRBJ1-1|TRBV6-2/TRBV6-3|-|-
TGTGCCAGCAGTTACTCGAGTACCTCCCACACTGAAGCTTTCTTT
CASSYSSTSHTEAFF
>TRBJ2-2|TRBV29-1|once|TRBD2
TGCAGCGGGCGTCTCGGGGGGGACACCGGGGAGCTGTTTTTT
CSGRLGGDTGELFF
>TRBJ2-1|TRBV27|-|-
TGTGCCAGCAGTGACTGGGACATTCGAGATGAGCAGTTCTTC
CASSDWDIRDEQFF
>TRBJ2-3|TRBV5-4|-|-
TGTGCCAGCAGCCAGTCCAGCACAGATACGCAGTATTTT
CASSQSSTDTQYF
>TRBJ2-1|TRBV19|-|TRBD2
TGTGCCAGTAGTAACGGGAGGGCCGATGGGTACAATGAGCAGTTCTTC
CASSNGRADGYNEQFF
>TRBJ2-7|TRBV11-3|-|-
TGTGCCAGCAGCAAAGTGCGGACTTCCTACGAGCAGTACTTC
CASSKVRTSYEQYF
>TRBJ2-1|TRBV3-1/TRBV3-2|-|-
TGTGCCAGCAGCCAAGATCGAGCGAACTCCTACAATGAGCAGTTCTTC
CASSQDRANSYNEQFF
>TRBJ2-4|TRBV19|once|TRBD2
TGTGCCAGTAGTATTAGAGCGGGGAACAAAAACATTCAGTACTTC
CASSIRAGNKNIQYF
>TRBJ1-4|TRBV7-2|once|-
TGTGCCAGCAGCTTAGCATTCAGGGGCGCGGCTAATGAAAAACTGTTTTTT
CASSLAFRGAANEKLFF
>TRBJ1-4|TRBV25-1|-|-
TGTGCCAGCAGTGACCCCGAGGGTACTAATGAAAAACTGTTTTTT
CASSDPEGTNEKLFF
>TRBJ2-2|TRBV9|-|-
TGTGCCAGCAGCGACCGACAGTCGAACACCGGGGAGCTGTTTTTT
CASSDRQSNTGELFF
>TRBJ2-3|TRBV14|-|TRBD2
TGTGCCAGCAGCCAACTAGCGGGAATGAGGACAGATACGCAGTATTTT
CASSQLAGMRTDTQYF
>TRBJ2-3|TRBV20-1|-|-
TGCAGTGCTAGAGCCCAAGGGACTCGGTACTTT
CSARAQGTRYF
>TRBJ1-3|TRBV5-5|-|-
TGTGCCAGCAGCTTGAGCCACAGCTCTGGAAACACCATATATTTT
CASSLSHSSGNTIYF
>TRBJ1-4|TRBV6-5|-|-
TGTGCCAGCAGCGCTCGGGGAGGTGGGGATGAAAAACTGTTTTTT
CASSARGGGDEKLFF
>TRBJ2-7|TRBV14|-|-
TGTGCCAGCAGCCAACAAGGGACCTGGAGGGCGTACTTC
CASSQQGTWRAYF
>TRBJ2-2|TRBV14|few|TRBD2
TGTGCCAGCAGTCGGACTAGCACCGGGGAGCTGTTTTTT
CASSRTSTGELFF
>TRBJ1-2|TRBV10-3|-|-
TGTGCCATCAGTCTACAGGGTGACTATGGCTACACCTTC
CAISLQGDYGYTF
>TRBJ2-3|TRBV3-1/TRBV3-2|-|-
TGTGCCAGCAGCCCCCTAGATATTGGCAGTAGCACAGATACGCAGTATTTT
CASSPLDIGSSTDTQYF
>TRBJ1-6|TRBV7-9|-|-
TGTGCCAGCAGCTTCCGGGACTCGGGTAATTCACCCCTCCACTTT
CASSFRDSGNSPLHF
>TRBJ1-5|TRBV12-5|-|-
TGTGCTAGTGGTTTCCTCCCTTCGACGGGATATAGCAATCAGCCCCAGCATTTT
CASGFLPSTGYSNQPQHF
>TRBJ2-6|TRBV7-2|-|-
TGTGCCAGCAGCCCGCATGGGGGCGTTGGGGCCAACGTCCTGACTTTC
CASSPHGGVGANVLTF
>TRBJ1-1|TRBV5-5|-|-
TGTGCCAGCAGCTTGACAGAACTGAACACTGAAGCTTTCTTT
CASSLTELNTEAFF
>TRBJ2-4|TRBV30|-|TRBD1
TGTGCCCAGGGGGTGGCCAAAAACATTCAGTACTTC
CAQGVAKNIQYF
>TRBJ2-7|TRBV3-1/TRBV3-2|-|-
TGTGCCAGCAGCCTAGCCCGCGGCGAGCAGTACTTC
CASSLARGEQYF
>TRBJ2-1|TRBV5-1|-|TRBD2
TGCGCCAGCAGCTTGGGTCCTAGCGGGAGAATCAGTGAGCAGTTCTTC
CASSLGPSGRISEQFF
>TRBJ1-5|TRBV20-1|-|-
TGCAGTGCTAGTGATCCCGTCGGGGGGGGGAGACGGAGCAATCAGCCCCAGCATTTT
CSASDPVGGGRRSNQPQHF
>TRBJ1-2|TRBV30|-|TRBD1
TGTGCCTCTAGACAGGGGGTGTATGGCTACACCTTC
CASRQGVYGYTF
>TRBJ2-2|TRBV5-1|-|-
TGCGCCAGCAGCTTTCGCAGCGGGCCGAACACCGGGGAGCTGTTTTTT
CASSFRSGPNTGELFF
>TRBJ1-4|TRBV5-1|-|TRBD1
TGCGCCAGCAGCTTAATCCCCGGGACAGGGGAAATGGAAAATGAAAAACTGTTTTTT
CASSLIPGTGEMENEKLFF
>TRBJ2-1|TRBV11-1|-|TRBD2
TGTGCCAGCAGCTTAGCCGGGAGGGCCGGGGATGAGCAGTTCTTC
CASSLAGRAGDEQFF
>TRBJ1-1|TRBV7-9|medium-sized|-
TGTGCCAGCAGCTTACAAGGGGCCGGCACTGAAGCTTTCTTT
CASSLQGAGTEAFF
>TRBJ2-3|TRBV15|-|TRBD2
TGTGCCACCAGCAGAGGTCCTAGCGGGGCGGTGGATACGCAGTATTTT
CATSRGPSGAVDTQYF
>TRBJ2-5|TRBV6-5|-|-
TGTGCCAGCAGTTACCGAAGGACAGATAACCCACTTCTGTACTTC
CASSYRRTDNPLLYF
>TRBJ2-3|TRBV7-9|-|TRBD2
TGTGCCAGCAGCTCCCTAGTCTTGAGCGGGAGCGGCCCAGATACGCAGTATTTT
CASSSLVLSGSGPDTQYF
>TRBJ2-1|TRBV18|-|-
TGTGCCAGCTCAGGGGATACAGGGTCCAGTGGGTTCTTC
CASSGDTGSSGFF
>TRBJ1-5|TRBV12-3/TRBV12-4|-|-
TGTGCCAGCAGTTTCGGGAGCAATCAGCCCCAGCATTTT
CASSFGSNQPQHF
>TRBJ2-1|TRBV18|-|TRBD2
TGTGCCAGCTCTCGCGGGAGGGAGTACAATGAGCAGTTCTTC
CASSRGREYNEQFF
>TRBJ2-5|TRBV15|-|TRBD2
TGTGCCACCAGCGGGACTAGCGGCACGGGGTTGGAGACCCAGTACTTC
CATSGTSGTGLETQYF
>TRBJ1-3|TRBV12-5|-|-
TGTGCTAGTGCCGAACTGGGAAACACCATATATTTT
CASAELGNTIYF
>TRBJ1-6|TRBV3-1/TRBV3-2|-|-
TGTGCCTCGGACAGCCTCAATTCACCCCTCCACTTT
CASDSLNSPLHF
>TRBJ1-1|TRBV6-5|-|-
TGTGCCAGCAGTCGGGACTTCAGAAACACTGAAGCTTTCTTT
CASSRDFRNTEAFF
>TRBJ2-2|TRBV19|-|-
TGTGCCAGTAGTCGACTAGAATGGCGGGAGCTGTTTTTT
CASSRLEWRELFF
>TRBJ1-1|TRBV5-4|-|-
TGTGCCAGCAGCATCCCAGAGGCTCGGGAAGCTTTCTTT
CASSIPEAREAFF
>TRBJ2-7|TRBV7-9|-|TRBD1
TGTGCCAGCAGCTTAGGAGGACAGGGGGCGGATGGTGAGCAGTACTTC
CASSLGGQGADGEQYF
>TRBJ2-7|TRBV19|-|TRBD1
TGTGCCAGTAGTCCGATGGACAGGGACGGGTACGAGCAGTACTTC
CASSPMDRDGYEQYF
>TRBJ2-2|TRBV7-2|-|TRBD2
TGTGCCATCGAGCTTAGGGAGCGGGAGAACACCGGGGAGCTGTTTTTT
CAIELRERENTGELFF
>TRBJ2-3|TRBV2|-|TRBD2
TGTGCCAGCTCACCCGGGACTAGCGGGAGGGCCAAAGATACGCAGTATTTT
CASSPGTSGRAKDTQYF
>TRBJ2-5|TRBV5-1|-|TRBD1
TGCGCCAGCAGCTTGGGGCAGGGGGCAGAGACCCAGTACTTC
CASSLGQGAETQYF
>TRBJ1-1|TRBV2|-|TRBD1
TGTGCCAGCAGCCACGGGACAGACTTCACTGAAGCTTTCTTT
CASSHGTDFTEAFF
>TRBJ1-1|TRBV6-5|-|-
TGTGCCAGCAAGTTCGCGGGGTTGACTGAAGCTTTCTTT
CASKFAGLTEAFF